The next 32 T cell receptor beta chains were all read from a single sample in a study of Ad26.COV2.S vaccination and SARS-CoV-2 variants. Libraries were prepared by immunoSEQ multiplex PCR; TCRdb keeps only in-frame clonotypes and omits some of them. This sample has approximately 300,000 clones, with roughly 80% found just once. As for treatment: approximately 18 received Ad26.COV2.S at low or high dose, single or two shots; about 5 received placebo; per-sample allocation not given. Sample collection was performed on day 63 after the first vaccine or placebo injection. The sample in question was peripheral blood, obtained in a trial of Ad26.COV2.S vaccine versus placebo. Source of these receptors: a person aged 18-60 years who received the Ad26.COV2.S COVID-19 vaccine or a placebo.

The chain has TRBV19 and TRBJ2-1, with 10 nucleotides matching TRBD1. Germline lookup yields CDR1 LNHDA and CDR2 SQIVND (reference sequence). This CDR3 has 15 residues. The J segment lost 4 bases and the V segment lost 5 bases, leaving 5 bases of the junction unmatched. The CDR3 is CASSVWGQGYNEQFF. DNA for the CDR3: TGTGCCAGTAGTGTTTGGGGACAGGGGTACAATGAGCAGTTCTTC.

Ten or more counts support this clone. The chain joins TRBV7-9 to TRBJ1-5; D call uncertain. Germline values: CDR1 SEHNR, CDR2 FQNEAQ (reference sequence). V dropped 5 bases and J dropped 2 bases, with 10 bases sitting between them. The CDR3 covers 14 residues. CDR3 protein: CASSPMGGNQPQHF. CDR3 DNA: TGTGCCAGCAGCCCTATGGGCGGCAATCAGCCCCAGCATTTT.

This clone was found a few times. This rearrangement joins TRBV6-5 to TRBJ1-2, with 7 bases lining up with TRBD1. The CDR3 contains 13 residues. V lost 7 bases to trimming and J lost 4 bases; unmatched junction nucleotides: 6. The germline gives CDR1 MNHEY, CDR2 SVGAGI. CDR3: CASIPTGTYGYTF. CDR3 coding DNA: TGTGCCAGCATCCCGACAGGGACCTATGGCTACACCTTC.

This clone appeared once. V usage is TRBV2 and J usage is TRBJ2-7; tentatively, D is TRBD1 or TRBD2 (5 bases each). CDR1 and CDR2 (germline): SNHLY, FYNNEI. V lost 6 bases to trimming and J lost 4 bases, with 16 bases between them. The CDR3 runs to 14 residues. The CDR3 is CASRSEPGPYEQYF. The CDR3 DNA reads as TGTGCCAGCAGGAGTGAACCGGGACCATACGAGCAGTACTTC.

V and J are TRBV11-2 and TRBJ2-7; TRBD2 agrees at 8 bases. Germline V gives CDR1 SGHAT, CDR2 FQNNGV. CDR3 size: 14 residues. The V segment lost 2 bases and the J segment 3 bases; nucleotides outside the gene matches: 3. CDR3 sequence: CASSLTGGGYEQYF. CDR3 nucleotides: TGTGCCAGCAGCTTAACGGGAGGGGGCTACGAGCAGTACTTC.

This clone was detected once. The chain employs TRBV28 and TRBJ1-5, with D possibly being TRBD1 (5 bases). V was trimmed by 4 bases and J by 2 bases, leaving 12 bases between them. Germline CDR1 and CDR2: MDHEN and SYDVKM. The CDR3 runs to 15 residues. CDR3 sequence: CASSSGRVGNQPQHF. The CDR3 DNA follows: TGTGCCAGCAGTTCAGGGCGGGTAGGCAATCAGCCCCAGCATTTT.

The chain is built from TRBV5-6 and TRBJ1-1; maybe TRBD1 (6 bases). CDR3 length: 15 amino acids. Per the germline V gene, CDR1 is SGHDT and CDR2 is YYEEEE. With 3 bases removed from V and 4 bases from J, the gap between germline ends came to 16 bases. CDR3 sequence: CASSSRQAGGTEAFF. In nucleotides, the CDR3 is TGTGCCAGCAGCTCCCGACAGGCCGGGGGCACTGAAGCTTTCTTT.

V is TRBV5-4 and J is TRBJ2-1; 9 positions agree with TRBD2. V lost 4 bases, J lost 0 bases, and 5 bases stayed unmatched. The CDR3 sequence is 16 residues long. Germline V gene lookup returns CDR1 SGHNT and CDR2 YYREEE (reference sequence). CDR3 DNA sequence: TGTGCCAGCAGCCCCTCTAGCGGGAACTCCTACAATGAGCAGTTCTTC. Protein product: CASSPSSGNSYNEQFF.

Here the CDR3 reads CASSPSGNVAPLHF. The CDR3 DNA sequence: TGTGCCAGCAGCCCATCTGGAAATGTCGCACCCCTCCACTTT. The rearrangement links TRBV7-2 to TRBJ1-6; D gene ambiguous. Germline-derived CDR1 and CDR2 are SGHTA and FQGNSA. Trimming removed 5 bases from V and 11 bases from J, with 16 bases in between. The CDR3 length is 14 residues.

This clone was observed a single time. The chain is built from TRBV7-8 and TRBJ2-1; the D is unclear. Trimming took 1 base from V and 5 from J, leaving 6 bases between them. Per the germline V gene, CDR1 is SGHVS and CDR2 is FQNEAQ. This CDR3 is built from 13 residues. CDR3 coding DNA: TGTGCCAGCAGCTTAGGACCTGACAATGAGCAGTTCTTC. The encoded protein is CASSLGPDNEQFF.

This chain links TRBV11-2 with TRBJ2-2; a possible D gene is TRBD2 (6 bases). This CDR3 region has 16 residues. Germline V lookup: CDR1 SGHAT, CDR2 FQNNGV. V gave up 0 bases and J gave up 4 bases, with 12 bases separating them. CDR3 region: CASSLDVAAGTGELFF. The CDR3 nucleotides are TGTGCCAGCAGCTTAGATGTAGCGGCGGGCACCGGGGAGCTGTTTTTT.

The chain carries TRBV19 and TRBJ2-7, with 9 positions matching TRBD1. With 5 bases clipped from V and 4 bases from J, the junction kept 6 bases outside the gene matches. CDR1 and CDR2 from the germline V gene are LNHDA and SQIVND (reference sequence). This CDR3 has 14 residues. Here the CDR3 reads CASSPRDRDYEQYF. CDR3 coding DNA: TGTGCCAGTAGTCCCCGGGACAGGGATTACGAGCAGTACTTC.

The CDR3: CASSLSGQGNSPLHF. As DNA, the CDR3 is TGTGCCAGCAGCTTATCGGGACAGGGAAATTCACCCCTCCACTTT. The V call is TRBV7-8, the J call TRBJ1-6; TRBD1 matches 9 bases. The V and J ends lost 2 bases and 7 bases, in that order; junction bases with no gene match: 3. CDR3 size: 15 residues. Per germline, CDR1 SGHVS and CDR2 FQNEAQ.

The chain recombines TRBV29-1 with TRBJ1-3; D is unclear. The CDR3 loop spans 11 amino acids. V lost 7 bases, J lost 1 base, and 5 bases lay in between. The V gene's germline CDR1 is SQVTM and CDR2 ANQGSEA. The CDR3 DNA sequence: TGCAGCGCCCAATCTGGAAACACCATATATTTT. It specifies CSAQSGNTIYF.

The CDR3 bases are TGTGCCAGCAGCATTGGGGGGAGGTCCTACGAGCAGTACTTC. This encodes CASSIGGRSYEQYF. J is TRBJ2-7 and V is TRBV9; possibly TRBD2 for D (6 bases). The germline V and J ends were trimmed by 4 bases and 1 base, with 12 bases remaining between them. The CDR3 is 14 amino acids. CDR1 is SGDLS, CDR2 YYNGEE, per germline.

The CDR3 DNA is TGTGCCAGCAGACGGACTGACTCTAACTATGGCTACACCTTC. Encoded protein: CASRRTDSNYGYTF. V usage is TRBV2 and J usage is TRBJ1-2; D is uncertain. The germline V gene encodes CDR1 SNHLY and CDR2 FYNNEI. CDR3 length: 14 residues. V lost 6 bases to trimming and J lost 0 bases, with 11 bases between them. The full variable domain, in which reference TRBV2 and TRBJ1-2 provide the parts outside the CDR3, is EPEVTQTPSHQVTQMGQEVILRCVPISNHLYFYWYRQILGQKVEFLVSFYNNEISEKSEIFDDQFSVERPDGSNFTLKIRSTKLEDSAMYFCASRRTDSNYGYTFGSGTRLTVV.

V gene TRBV5-1 combines with J gene TRBJ2-3, with 7 bases fitting TRBD2. V trimming: 1 base; J trimming: 2 bases; junction bases outside the gene matches: 7. Germline V gene lookup returns CDR1 SGHRS and CDR2 YFSETQ. The CDR3 consists of 16 residues. CDR3 in DNA: TGCGCCAGCAGCTTGCAAGCGGGGCCCTTCACAGATACGCAGTATTTT. Amino acid sequence: CASSLQAGPFTDTQYF.

The V and J genes are TRBV14 and TRBJ1-1; D uncertain. Germline CDR1 SGHDN, CDR2 FVKESK. CDR3 size: 12 residues. The ends were cut back, 4 bases at V and 11 bases at J, with 14 bases in the middle. The CDR3 region is CASSLTTLGAFF. As DNA, the CDR3 is TGTGCCAGCAGCCTCACCACTCTGGGGGCTTTCTTT.

The chain links TRBV5-1 to TRBJ1-6; perhaps TRBD1 as D (5 bases). This CDR3 spans 17 amino acids. Per the germline V gene, CDR1 is SGHRS and CDR2 is YFSETQ. Trimming left V 3 bases short and J 7 bases short, with 20 bases between. For the CDR3, the DNA is TGCGCCAGCAGCTGGGGCGGACCCCGAGTGGCCAATTCACCCCTCCACTTT. This translates into CASSWGGPRVANSPLHF.

The CDR3 is CASSEQFSGANVLTF. Written as DNA, the CDR3 is TGTGCCAGCAGTGAACAATTCTCTGGGGCCAACGTCCTGACTTTC. The J gene is TRBJ2-6, the V gene TRBV6-1; no clear D. V shed 2 bases and J shed 0 bases, with 5 bases lying between them. The CDR3 length is 15 residues. Germline V gene sequence: CDR1 MNHNS, CDR2 SASEGT.

CDR3 DNA sequence: TGTGCCAGCAGCCCAGGGACAGGGGCCGGGGACACTGAAGCTTTCTTT. This translates into CASSPGTGAGDTEAFF. This rearrangement joins TRBV7-9 to TRBJ1-1; 10 bases are a match to TRBD1. The CDR3 is 16 amino acids. CDR1 and CDR2 (germline): SEHNR, FQNEAQ (reference sequence). Trimming removed 5 bases from V and 3 bases from J; junction bases left unmatched: 9.

The V call is TRBV6-5, the J call TRBJ2-7; 11 nucleotides agree with TRBD1. The germline gives CDR1 MNHEY, CDR2 SVGAGI. This CDR3 is built from 14 residues. V was pared by 6 bases and J by 5 bases, with 6 bases of the junction left unmatched. The CDR3 spells CASRLGQGVHEQYF. CDR3 DNA sequence: TGTGCCAGCAGACTGGGACAGGGGGTCCACGAGCAGTACTTC.

The chain recombines TRBV5-4 with TRBJ1-2; the D gene is possibly TRBD1 (6 bases). V lost 1 base, J lost 0 bases, and 13 bases lay in between. Germline V lookup: CDR1 SGHNT, CDR2 YYREEE (reference sequence). The CDR3 contains 16 residues. CDR3 bases: TGTGCCAGCAGCTTGTATCCGGAGGGGGCTAACTATGGCTACACCTTC. This sequence encodes CASSLYPEGANYGYTF.

The rearrangement joins TRBV5-4 to TRBJ2-1, with D unresolved. There are 12 residues in the CDR3. The germline V gene has CDR1 SGHNT and CDR2 YYREEE (reference sequence). V lost 3 bases and J lost 14, with 15 bases in between. DNA of the CDR3: TGTGCCAGCAGCTCTGAAAGGGTTAATGAGTTCTTC. Its translation: CASSSERVNEFF.

The chain employs TRBV11-2 and TRBJ1-1; D unresolved. Per germline, CDR1 SGHAT and CDR2 FQNNGV. The V gene lost 8 bases and the J gene lost 1 base, with 14 bases spanning the gap. The CDR3 has 14 residues. In DNA, the CDR3 is TGTGCCAGCGCCTCCTCGGACGGGAACACTGAAGCTTTCTTT. Translation gives CASASSDGNTEAFF. The entire variable domain, with the rest obtained from reference TRBV11-2 and TRBJ1-1, is as follows: EAGVAQSPRYKIIEKRQSVAFWCNPISGHATLYWYQQILGQGPKLLIQFQNNGVVDDSQLPKDRFSAERLKGVDSTLKIQPAKLEDSAVYLCASASSDGNTEAFFGQGTRLTVV.

In this sample, this clone turned up a few times. J is TRBJ2-7 and V is TRBV7-2; either TRBD1 or TRBD2 may supply D (5 bases each). Germline lookup yields CDR1 SGHTA and CDR2 FQGNSA. Trimming removed 7 bases from V and 2 bases from J, with 15 bases in between. The CDR3 has 14 residues. CDR3 sequence reads: CASTPRARAYEQYF. As DNA, the CDR3 is TGTGCCAGCACCCCGAGGGCCAGGGCCTACGAGCAGTACTTC.

This chain links TRBV3-1 (or the pseudogene TRBV3-2) with TRBJ2-3; D may match TRBD1 or TRBD2 (6 bases each). Trimming took 0 bases from V and 3 from J, leaving 13 bases between them. CDR3 length: 16 amino acids. Per the germline V gene, CDR1 is LGHDT and CDR2 is YNNKEL (reference sequence). The CDR3 reads CASSQDPKGGTDTQYF. DNA of the CDR3: TGTGCCAGCAGCCAAGATCCGAAAGGGGGGACAGATACGCAGTATTTT.

This chain connects TRBV30 to TRBJ2-1; 7 bases are a match to TRBD2. Germline V lookup: CDR1 GTSNPN, CDR2 SVGIG (reference sequence). Trimming cost V 4 bases and J 4 bases; bases outside gene matches: 7. The CDR3 runs 14 residues. The CDR3 region has the DNA TGTGCCTGGAAGGCGGGACTATCTTACAATGAGCAGTTCTTC. It codes for CAWKAGLSYNEQFF.

V gene TRBV7-2 combines with J gene TRBJ2-7, with a tentative D call TRBD2 (6 bases). The V end lost 5 bases, the J end lost 6 bases, and 17 bases lay between the germline ends. The CDR3 runs 14 residues. Germline CDR1 and CDR2: SGHTA and FQGNSA. The DNA of the CDR3 is TGTGCCAGCAGCAGGACCGGCGGGGTCGGCGAGCAGTACTTC. It yields the protein CASSRTGGVGEQYF.

The chain employs TRBV3-1 (or the pseudogene TRBV3-2) and TRBJ1-1; possible D gene TRBD1, 5 bases. Per the germline V gene, CDR1 is LGHDT and CDR2 is YNNKEL (reference sequence). The CDR3 runs 14 residues. V was shortened by 1 base and J by 9 bases, with 15 bases between the two germline ends. DNA of the CDR3: TGTGCCAGCAGCCAAGTGGGGGACGGTGCCAAAGCTTTCTTT. It codes for CASSQVGDGAKAFF.

A few counts support this clone. Within the sample, other DNA sequences also encode this same CDR3. The V call is TRBV2, the J call TRBJ1-1, with a weak D call TRBD1 (6 bases). CDR3 length equals 14 residues. Trimming removed 4 bases from V and 0 bases from J, with 9 bases in between. The germline V gene has CDR1 SNHLY and CDR2 FYNNEI. The CDR3 sequence is CASSGQGMNTEAFF. The CDR3 nucleotides are TGTGCCAGCAGTGGGCAGGGGATGAACACTGAAGCTTTCTTT.

This chain joins TRBV3-1 (or the pseudogene TRBV3-2) and TRBJ1-1; 10 nucleotides align to TRBD1. V was clipped by 6 bases and J by 3 bases; unmatched bases: 7. There are 15 residues in the CDR3. Germline CDR1 is LGHDT and CDR2 is YNNKEL (reference sequence). CDR3 sequence: CASRGQGSIDTEAFF. The CDR3 DNA reads TGTGCCAGCAGGGGACAGGGGTCGATAGACACTGAAGCTTTCTTT.